This TCR beta chain is drawn from a study of Ad26.COV2.S vaccination and SARS-CoV-2 variants. Overall study context: It was the COV1001 Ad26.COV2.S trial arm that included the donor. Ad26.COV2.S was injected intramuscularly once or twice, 56 days apart.

Germline lookup yields CDR1 SGHVS and CDR2 FNYEAQ. CDR3 length equals 12 residues. V lost 2 bases, J lost 5 bases, and 7 bases lay in between. Treatment here: around 19 received Ad26.COV2.S at low or high dose, single or two shots; about 5 received placebo; per-sample allocation not given. Samples came from day 63 after the first vaccine or placebo injection. The data were produced by immunoSEQ multiplex PCR, yet TCRdb's version contains in-frame clones alone and is incomplete. Among about 320,000 clones listed, around four fifths were seen once. The rearrangement uses TRBV7-6 and TRBJ2-7; no clear D gene. Sequencing was performed on peripheral blood, taken in a trial of Ad26.COV2.S vaccine versus placebo. This clonotype was sampled from a person between 18 and 65 years old who received the Ad26.COV2.S COVID-19 vaccine or a placebo. CDR3 amino acids: CASSLSLDEQYF. The CDR3 region has the DNA TGTGCCAGCAGCTTATCATTGGACGAGCAGTACTTC.